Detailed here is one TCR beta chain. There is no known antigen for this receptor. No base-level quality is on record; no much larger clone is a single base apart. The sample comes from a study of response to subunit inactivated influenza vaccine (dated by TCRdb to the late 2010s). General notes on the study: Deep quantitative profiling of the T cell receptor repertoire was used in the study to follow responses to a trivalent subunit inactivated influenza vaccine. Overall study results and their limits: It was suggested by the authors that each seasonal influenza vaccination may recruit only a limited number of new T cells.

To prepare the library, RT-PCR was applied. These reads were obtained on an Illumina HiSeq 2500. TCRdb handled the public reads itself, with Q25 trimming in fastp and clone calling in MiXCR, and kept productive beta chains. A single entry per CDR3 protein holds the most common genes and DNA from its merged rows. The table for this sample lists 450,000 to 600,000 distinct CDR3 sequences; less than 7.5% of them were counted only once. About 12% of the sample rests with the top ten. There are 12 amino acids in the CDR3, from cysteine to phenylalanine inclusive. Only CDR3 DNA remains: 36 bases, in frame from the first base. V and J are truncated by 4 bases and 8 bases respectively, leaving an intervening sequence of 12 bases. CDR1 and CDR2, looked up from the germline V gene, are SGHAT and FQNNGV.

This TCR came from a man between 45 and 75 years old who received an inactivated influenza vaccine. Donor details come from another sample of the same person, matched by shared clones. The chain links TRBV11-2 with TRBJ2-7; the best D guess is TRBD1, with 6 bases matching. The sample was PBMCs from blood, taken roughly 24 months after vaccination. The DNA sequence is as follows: TGTGCCAGCAGCTCGGCACAGGGACAGCAGTACTTC. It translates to CASSSAQGQQYF.